This T cell receptor beta chain was retrieved from a study of blood T cell repertoires in COVID-19 (TCRdb year 2020). As for the study more broadly: The collaborator samples originated in the United States, Italy and Spain and spanned the acute and convalescent phases of COVID-19. Where available, HLA class I and class II types were obtained from metadata supplied by the sample provider rather than from assay-based typing. A freely available public database, intended as a resource for researchers studying the immune response to SARS-CoV-2, is where the repertoires were released. A de-identified subject ID, COVID-19 status, age in years and sex were almost always included in the sample metadata. The prospective study material was composed of cDNA or gDNA derived from T cells, B-cell-depleted T cells, or PBMCs. The dataset comprised deeply sampled blood TCRbeta repertoires from subjects exposed to, actively infected with, or recovered from COVID-19. Samples were obtained from the ongoing ImmuneRACE study (first 160 participants) and from 1,200 or so subjects provided by 6 global collaborators.

From the cysteine up to the phenylalanine, the CDR3 has a length of 13 residues. The entry retains the CDR3 DNA only, 39 bases that are in frame from base 1. V lost 5 bases and J lost 8 bases, and the count of bases not matched to a germline gene is 5. CDR1 is given as SQVTM and CDR2 as ANQGSEA, both from the germline V gene. Broader findings and caveats from the paper: The amount of clinical and demographic metadata varied by source and participant and was provided uncurated.

TCRbeta CDR3 regions were amplified from genomic DNA using the immunoSEQ Assay, a bias-controlled multiplex PCR. The study's own analysis went as follows. The number of nucleated cells in each sample was estimated from the amplification of reference gene primers within the assay. Sequence reads were collapsed and filtered to measure the absolute abundance of every unique TCRbeta CDR3 rearrangement. For each sample, productive Simpson clonality was calculated as the square root of Simpson's diversity index over productive rearrangements. Imported from immuneACCESS, the table was reduced by TCRdb to in-frame sequences with V and J called. These copies leave out some clones; in studies compared against another copy, an unresolved V gene accounts for under half, and the cause of the remainder is not known. V and J calls and clone size are given by that table; D and trimming were obtained from the DNA. The sample profile shows about 210,000 clones; about 87% of them were found once. The top ten clonotypes cover under 2% of the sample.

This clone was detected only once. The antigen it binds to is not known. Base-call qualities are not available, and no considerably larger clone is one nucleotide away. Each collaborating institution followed its own protocols to collect whole blood in K2EDTA tubes. Collaborator samples were shipped for TCRbeta analysis as frozen whole blood, isolated PBMCs, or DNA extracted from either sample type. The rearranged segments are TRBV29-1 and TRBJ1-5, and 11 junction bases match TRBD1. The sequencing input was peripheral blood. The TCR comes from a man between 65 and 85 years old with acute or convalescent COVID-19. The DNA reads TGCAGCGTTCGGGACAGGGGGAATGAGCCCCAGCATTTT. This codes for CSVRDRGNEPQHF.